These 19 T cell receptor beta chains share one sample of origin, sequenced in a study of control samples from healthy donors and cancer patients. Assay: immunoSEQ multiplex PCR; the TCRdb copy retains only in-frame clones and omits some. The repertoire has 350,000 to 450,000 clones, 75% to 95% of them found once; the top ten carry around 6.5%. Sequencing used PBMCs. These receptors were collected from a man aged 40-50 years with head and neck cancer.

The CDR3 here is CASSSPGDTEAFF. The DNA of the CDR3 is TGCGCCAGCAGCTCCCCAGGGGATACTGAAGCTTTCTTT. The V and J genes are TRBV5-1 and TRBJ1-1, with a tentative D call TRBD1 (6 bases). V was trimmed by 3 bases and J by 5 bases, leaving 11 bases between them. This CDR3 region has 13 residues. Germline CDR1 reads SGHRS; CDR2 reads YFSETQ. Together with reference TRBV5-1 and TRBJ1-1, the CDR3 gives the full variable domain: KAGVTQTPRYLIKTRGQQVTLSCSPISGHRSVSWYQQTPGQGLQFLFEYFSETQRNKGNFPGRFSGRQFSNSRSEMNVSTLELGDSALYLCASSSPGDTEAFFGQGTRLTVV.

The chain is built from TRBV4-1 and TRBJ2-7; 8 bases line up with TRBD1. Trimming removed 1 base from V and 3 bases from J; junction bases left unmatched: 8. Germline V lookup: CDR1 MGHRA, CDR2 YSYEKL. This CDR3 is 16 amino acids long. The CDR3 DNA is TGCGCCAGCAGCCAAGGCTGGACAGGGTTTATCTACGAGCAGTACTTC. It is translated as CASSQGWTGFIYEQYF.

This CDR3 is CASRISGTYEQYF. The CDR3 DNA reads as TGTGCCAGCAGGATTAGCGGGACCTACGAGCAGTACTTC. The chain links TRBV12-3 or TRBV12-4 to TRBJ2-7; 8 bases are shared with TRBD2. The length of the CDR3 is 13 residues. After removal of 6 bases from V and 2 bases from J, the junction contained 3 bases not matched to a gene.

Here the CDR3 reads CASSFSLSTINSYNEQFF. Here the CDR3 DNA reads TGCGCCAGCAGCTTTAGTCTCTCGACGATAAACTCCTACAATGAGCAGTTCTTC. The genes are TRBV5-1 and TRBJ2-1; D gene ambiguous. The germline V gene encodes CDR1 SGHRS and CDR2 YFSETQ. The V gene lost 2 bases and the J gene lost 0 bases, with 18 bases spanning the gap. The CDR3 totals 18 residues.

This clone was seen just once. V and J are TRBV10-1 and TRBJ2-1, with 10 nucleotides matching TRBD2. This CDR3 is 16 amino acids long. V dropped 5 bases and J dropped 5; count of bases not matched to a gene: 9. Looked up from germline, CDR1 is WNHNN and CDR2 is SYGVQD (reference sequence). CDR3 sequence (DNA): TGCGCCAGCAGTAGGGGATCTCTAGCGGGGGACAATGAGCAGTTCTTC. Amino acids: CASSRGSLAGDNEQFF.

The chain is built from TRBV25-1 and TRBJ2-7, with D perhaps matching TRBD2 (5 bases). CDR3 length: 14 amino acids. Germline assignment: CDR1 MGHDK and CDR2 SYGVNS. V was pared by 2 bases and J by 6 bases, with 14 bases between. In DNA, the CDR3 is TGTGCCAGCAGTGAAAGAGGGAGCATCCCCGAGCAGTACTTC. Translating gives CASSERGSIPEQYF.

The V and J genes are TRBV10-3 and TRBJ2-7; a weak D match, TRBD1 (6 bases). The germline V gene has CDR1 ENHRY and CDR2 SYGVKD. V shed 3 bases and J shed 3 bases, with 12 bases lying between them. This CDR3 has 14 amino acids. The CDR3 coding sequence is TGTGCCATCAGTGAACAGGACAGCCTCTACGAGCAGTACTTC. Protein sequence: CAISEQDSLYEQYF.

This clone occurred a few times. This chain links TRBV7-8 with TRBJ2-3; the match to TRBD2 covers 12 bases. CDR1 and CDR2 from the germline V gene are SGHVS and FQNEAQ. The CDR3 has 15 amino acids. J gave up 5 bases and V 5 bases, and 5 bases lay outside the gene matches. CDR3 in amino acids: CASSHLLAGGDTQYF. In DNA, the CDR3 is TGTGCCAGCAGCCACCTACTAGCGGGGGGAGATACGCAGTATTTT.

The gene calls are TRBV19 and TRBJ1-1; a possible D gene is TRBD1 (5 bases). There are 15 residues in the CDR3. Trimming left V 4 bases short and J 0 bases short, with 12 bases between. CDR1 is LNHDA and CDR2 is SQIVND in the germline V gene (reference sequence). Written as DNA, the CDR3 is TGTGCCAGTAGTAGGGGGGACGTAATGAACACTGAAGCTTTCTTT. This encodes CASSRGDVMNTEAFF.

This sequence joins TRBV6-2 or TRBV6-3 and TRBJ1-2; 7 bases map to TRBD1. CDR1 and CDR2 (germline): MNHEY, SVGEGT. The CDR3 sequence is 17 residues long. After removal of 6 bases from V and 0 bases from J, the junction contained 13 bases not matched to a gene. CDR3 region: CASSPQQGRGSNYGYTF. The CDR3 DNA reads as TGTGCCAGCAGCCCCCAACAGGGGCGAGGATCTAACTATGGCTACACCTTC.

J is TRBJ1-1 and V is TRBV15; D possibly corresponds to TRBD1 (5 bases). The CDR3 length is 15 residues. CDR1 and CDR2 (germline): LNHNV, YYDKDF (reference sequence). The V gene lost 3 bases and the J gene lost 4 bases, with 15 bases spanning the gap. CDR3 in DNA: TGTGCCACCAGCAGCGGAGGGGCAGGACTCACTGAAGCTTTCTTT. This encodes CATSSGGAGLTEAFF.

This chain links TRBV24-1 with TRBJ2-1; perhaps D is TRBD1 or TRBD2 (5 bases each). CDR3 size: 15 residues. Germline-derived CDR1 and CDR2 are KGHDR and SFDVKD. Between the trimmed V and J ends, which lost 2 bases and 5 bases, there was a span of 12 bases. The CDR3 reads CATSDSRDGNNEQFF. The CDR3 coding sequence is TGTGCCACCAGTGATTCTAGGGACGGTAACAATGAGCAGTTCTTC.

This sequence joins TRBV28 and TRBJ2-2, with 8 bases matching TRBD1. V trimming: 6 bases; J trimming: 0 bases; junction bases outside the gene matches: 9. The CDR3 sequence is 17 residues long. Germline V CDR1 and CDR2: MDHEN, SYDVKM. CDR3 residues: CASSLDQDRANTGELFF. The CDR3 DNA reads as TGTGCCAGCAGCCTCGACCAGGACAGGGCGAACACCGGGGAGCTGTTTTTT.

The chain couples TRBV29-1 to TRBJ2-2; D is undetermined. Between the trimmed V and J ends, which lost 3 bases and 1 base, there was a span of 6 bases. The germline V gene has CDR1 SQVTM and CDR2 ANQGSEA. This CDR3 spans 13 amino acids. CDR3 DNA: TGCAGCGTTGATTTACAGAACACCGGGGAGCTGTTTTTT. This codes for CSVDLQNTGELFF.

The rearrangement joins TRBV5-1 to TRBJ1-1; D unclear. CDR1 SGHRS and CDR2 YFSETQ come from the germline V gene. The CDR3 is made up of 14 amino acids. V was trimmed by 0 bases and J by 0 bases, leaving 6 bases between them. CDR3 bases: TGCGCCAGCAGCTTGGAGGAGCTGAACACTGAAGCTTTCTTT. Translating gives CASSLEELNTEAFF.

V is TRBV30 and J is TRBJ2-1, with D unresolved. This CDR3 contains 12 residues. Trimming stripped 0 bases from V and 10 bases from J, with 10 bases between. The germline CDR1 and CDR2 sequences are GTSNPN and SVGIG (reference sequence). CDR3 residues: CAWSVLRSEQFF. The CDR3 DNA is TGTGCCTGGAGTGTATTGCGGTCGGAGCAGTTCTTC.

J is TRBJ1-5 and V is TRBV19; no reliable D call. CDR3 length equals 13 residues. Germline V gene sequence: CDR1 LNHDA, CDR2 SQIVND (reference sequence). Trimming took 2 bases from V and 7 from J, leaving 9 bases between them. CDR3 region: CASSIKQGQPQHF. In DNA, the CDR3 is TGTGCCAGTAGTATAAAACAAGGGCAGCCCCAGCATTTT.

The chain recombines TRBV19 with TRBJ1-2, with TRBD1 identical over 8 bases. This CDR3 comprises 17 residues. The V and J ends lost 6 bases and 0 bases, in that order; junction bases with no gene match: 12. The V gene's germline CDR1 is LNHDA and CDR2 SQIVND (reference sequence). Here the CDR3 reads CASSLYSSGQANYGYTF. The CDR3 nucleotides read TGTGCCAGTAGCCTATATTCCTCGGGACAGGCTAACTATGGCTACACCTTC.

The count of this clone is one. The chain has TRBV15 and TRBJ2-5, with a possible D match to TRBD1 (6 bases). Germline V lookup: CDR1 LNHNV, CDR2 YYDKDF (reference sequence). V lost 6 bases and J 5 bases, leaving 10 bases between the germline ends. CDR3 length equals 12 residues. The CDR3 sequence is CATSTGFETQYF. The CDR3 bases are TGTGCCACCAGTACAGGGTTTGAGACCCAGTACTTC.